The 14 T cell receptor beta chains below were found in one sample sequenced in a study of tumor-infiltrating lymphocytes in primary liver carcinoma. TCR beta cDNA came from roughly 0.45 ug total RNA, primed with a constant-region primer. Libraries of TCR beta came from three nested multiplex PCR rounds with slightly modified ARM-PCR. A C-beta reverse primer and TRBV1-TRBV30 forward primers served in each of the first two PCR rounds, at about 10 cycles apiece. TCRdb fed the multiplex PCR reads into MiXCR, producing one record per CDR3 protein. The repertoire has fewer than 400,000 distinct CDR3 sequences, less than 75% of them found once; the top ten carry around 9.5%. Blood RNA originated from unsorted whole blood, with germline DNA additionally extracted. The sample taken for sequencing was peripheral blood. These receptors all come from a middle-aged man with primary liver carcinoma and hepatitis B virus infection.

This clonotype was recorded at least ten times. This chain uses TRBV28 with TRBJ1-5, with 8 bases identical to TRBD1. Germline V gives CDR1 MDHEN, CDR2 SYDVKM. Trimming at V came to 6 bases and at J to 7 bases, leaving 8 bases not matched to a gene. This CDR3 has 14 amino acids. Here the CDR3 reads CASRSTGASQPQHF. The CDR3 DNA sequence: TGTGCCAGCAGGTCGACAGGGGCTTCCCAGCCCCAGCATTTT.

A note on this clonotype: A much larger clone is a single base away; this may be a read error. This chain links TRBV12-3 or TRBV12-4 with TRBJ2-2, with D possibly matching TRBD1 (7 bases). This CDR3 has 13 amino acids. CDR3 coding DNA: TGTCCCAGCAGTCCCAGGGGGGCCGGGGAGCTGTTTTTT. Its translation is CPSSPRGAGELFF.

A few counts support this clonotype. This chain joins TRBV7-9 and TRBJ2-7; D not resolved. Trimming took off 0 bases at V and 6 bases at J, with 9 bases between the two ends. The CDR3 consists of 13 residues. The V gene's germline CDR1 is SEHNR and CDR2 FQNEAQ (reference sequence). CDR3 bases: TGTGCCAGCAGCTTAGCGCCCAGGATCGAGCAGTACTTC. Encoded protein: CASSLAPRIEQYF.

This clonotype has only a few counts. Compared with germline, one end of the junction differs, possibly owing to a read error. The rearrangement links TRBV11-2 to TRBJ2-7; D gene ambiguous. Germline V CDR1 and CDR2: SGHAT, FQNNGV. This CDR3 region has 14 residues. The DNA of the CDR3 is TGTGCCAGCAGCTTAACCAACGGAGCCTACGAGCAGTATTTC. It translates to CASSLTNGAYEQYF.

This clonotype was found once. Just one base apart from a much larger clone, this may be a read error. The rearrangement links TRBV6-2 or TRBV6-3 to TRBJ1-2, with D possibly matching TRBD1 (5 bases). The germline CDR1 and CDR2 sequences are MNHEY and SVGEGT. This CDR3 has 14 amino acids. The CDR3 DNA reads as TGTGCCAGCAGATCCAGGGTTGTCGGCTATGACTACACCTTC. As protein: CASRSRVVGYDYTF.

Details on this clonotype: This clone may be a read error of a much larger clone one base away. This chain links TRBV6-6 with TRBJ2-3; D may be TRBD2 (7 bases). The CDR3 is 14 amino acids. CDR1 is MNHNY, CDR2 SVGAGI, per germline (reference sequence). The chain's CDR3 is CASRAPGEGDTKYF. In nucleotides, the CDR3 is TGTGCCAGCAGAGCTCCAGGGGAGGGTGATACGAAGTATTTT.

Points on this clonotype: As the CDR3 is not closed by the conserved phenylalanine or tryptophan, this likely results from a read error. This sequence joins TRBV5-6 and TRBJ2-2; tentatively, D is TRBD1 (6 bases). With 4 bases removed from V and 10 bases from J, the gap between germline ends came to 17 bases. Germline V gene lookup returns CDR1 SGHDT and CDR2 YYEEEE. CDR3 length: 14 amino acids. This chain's CDR3 is CASSDAGVGAELFL. The CDR3 bases are TGTGCCAGCAGCGACGCAGGGGTGGGCGCGGAGCTGTTTCTT.

This clonotype occurred a few times. The chain has TRBV7-8 and TRBJ2-1; maybe TRBD1 (6 bases). Germline CDR1 reads SGHVS; CDR2 reads FQNEAQ. V was clipped by 1 base and J by 8 bases, with 12 bases between them. This CDR3 is 14 amino acids long. The CDR3, as DNA: TGTGCCAGCAGCTTAGATACAGGGATAGATGAGCAGTTCTTC. Amino acid sequence: CASSLDTGIDEQFF.

With respect to this clonotype: A much larger clone differs from this one at a single base, so this may be a read error. The genes are TRBV6-2 or TRBV6-3 and TRBJ1-4, with 8 positions matching TRBD1. The germline gives CDR1 MNHEY, CDR2 SVGEGT. This CDR3 is built from 20 residues. V was clipped by 0 bases and J by 4 bases; unmatched bases: 16. This chain's CDR3 is CASSYSIVDRAFHFNEKLFF. CDR3 DNA: TGTGCCAGCAGTTACTCGATAGTGGACAGGGCCTTTCACTTTAATGAAAAACTGTTTTTT.

A word on this clonotype: A much more abundant neighbour one base away suggests this may be a read error. The chain has TRBV29-1 and TRBJ1-3, with D uncertain. The V and J ends lost 8 bases and 0 bases respectively, with 5 bases between them. CDR1 is SQVTM and CDR2 is ANQGSEA in the germline V gene. The CDR3 extends over 11 amino acids. The CDR3 DNA sequence: TGCAGCTGGAACTCTGGAAACACCATATATTTT. This encodes CSWNSGNTIYF. Full variable domain (outside the CDR3, taken from reference TRBV29-1 and TRBJ1-3): SAVISQKPSRDICQRGTSLTIQCQVDSQVTMMFWYRQQPGQSLTLIATANQGSEATYESGFVIDKFPISRPNLTFSTLTVSNMSPEDSSIYLCSWNSGNTIYFGEGSWLTVV.

This clonotype was counted once. Being one base from a much bigger clone, this may be a read error. The V call is TRBV7-8, the J call TRBJ1-1, with no clear D. The CDR3 is 13 residues long. Per germline, CDR1 SGHVS and CDR2 FQNEAQ. CDR3 sequence: CTSSPAVRNGAFF. CDR3 DNA: TGTACCAGCAGTCCCGCCGTTAGAAATGGGGCTTTCTTT. The full variable domain, its missing parts supplied by reference TRBV7-8 and TRBJ1-1, is GAGVSQSPRYKVAKRGQDVALRCDPISGHVSLFWYQQALGQGPEFLTYFQNEAQLDKSGLPSDRFFAERPEGSVSTLKIQRTQQEDSAVYLCTSSPAVRNGAFFGQGTRLTVV.

Concerning this clonotype itself: At one boundary the junction diverges from the germline segment, which might be a read error. This chain uses TRBV12-3 or TRBV12-4 with TRBJ2-7; D possibly corresponds to TRBD1 (5 bases). The CDR3 consists of 14 residues. In nucleotides, the CDR3 is TGTGCCAGCAGTCCACAGGAGAAATCCTACGAGCGGTACTTC. It codes for CASSPQEKSYERYF.

With regard to this clonotype: This may come from a read error, since a much larger clone is one base off. The CDR3 is CAISVAANAEAFF. The CDR3 DNA reads TGTGCCATCAGTGTTGCAGCTAACGCTGAAGCTTTCTTT. This chain connects TRBV10-3 to TRBJ1-1; unclear D gene. V was clipped by 4 bases and J by 6 bases, with 12 bases between them. The CDR3 runs to 13 residues. Germline V gives CDR1 ENHRY, CDR2 SYGVKD.

This clonotype appeared many times. V and J are TRBV12-3 or TRBV12-4 and TRBJ2-7; the match to TRBD1 covers 7 bases. With 5 bases clipped from V and 3 bases from J, the junction kept 10 bases outside the gene matches. The CDR3 has 15 residues. This CDR3 reads CASSPDRTQRYEQYF. The DNA for the CDR3 is TGTGCCAGCAGTCCGGACAGGACACAGCGCTACGAGCAGTACTTC.